These 2 T cell receptor beta chains were sequenced from one sample in a study of response to subunit inactivated influenza vaccine. TCRdb independently ran MiXCR on the RT-PCR reads; one entry per CDR3 protein. The table records around 710,000 distinct CDR3 sequences, roughly 14% of them present only once. Sequencing used PBMCs from blood, obtained around two weeks before vaccination. Receptors originate from a man over 45 who received an inactivated influenza vaccine.

The V gene is TRBV12-3 or TRBV12-4, the J gene TRBJ2-1; D remains ambiguous. CDR3 size: 11 residues. Trimming took 7 bases from V and 7 from J, leaving 8 bases between them. CDR3 protein: CASTLWNEQFF. CDR3 coding DNA: TGTGCCAGCACTCTGTGGAATGAGCAGTTCTTC.

This clonotype appeared a few times. The CDR3 protein is CASSQNPRQYF. Written as DNA, the CDR3 is TGTGCCAGCAGCCAGAACCCAAGGCAGTACTTC. The chain carries TRBV12-3 or TRBV12-4 and TRBJ2-7, with D unclear. Trimming cost V 6 bases and J 9 bases, with 12 bases left between them. CDR3 length: 11 amino acids.